The 8 T cell receptor beta chains listed next were all sequenced from one sample in a study of monozygotic twins with inflammatory bowel disease. From the 5' RACE reads, TCRdb lists one entry per CDR3 protein and no DNA. Recorded for this sample: 200,000 to 250,000 distinct CDR3 sequences. The sequenced sample was blood. Receptors originate from a human donor with ulcerative colitis or Crohn's disease, or a healthy co-twin of an affected twin (not recorded which).

The chain has TRBV6-2 or TRBV6-3 and TRBJ2-7. Germline loops: CDR1 MNHEY, CDR2 SVGEGT. The CDR3 has 15 amino acids. CDR3 amino acids: CASSYPLEGKKEQYF.

V and J are TRBV2 and TRBJ2-3; TCRdb outputs TRBD1, but without DNA this stays unchecked. The CDR3 contains 17 residues. Looked up from germline, CDR1 is SNHLY and CDR2 is FYNNEI. CDR3 loop: CASSGTAGGPNTDTQYF.

CDR3 sequence: CASSLVRGEDEKLFF. The rearrangement uses TRBV7-9 and TRBJ1-4. The CDR3 sequence is 15 residues long. The V gene's germline CDR1 is SEHNR and CDR2 FQNEAQ (reference sequence). The full variable domain, with the rest looked up from reference TRBV7-9 and TRBJ1-4, is DTGVSQNPRHKITKRGQNVTFRCDPISEHNRLYWYRQTLGQGPEFLTYFQNEAQLEKSRLLSDRFSAERPKGSFSTLEIQRTEQGDSAMYLCASSLVRGEDEKLFFGSGTQLSVL.

This chain links TRBV27 with TRBJ2-7; absent DNA, TCRdb's TRBD1 call cannot be checked. Germline CDR1 reads MNHEY; CDR2 reads SMNVEV (reference sequence). The CDR3 runs to 13 residues. The CDR3 sequence is CASWGRPFYEQYF.

The chain recombines TRBV5-1 with TRBJ1-1; the TCRdb call, TRBD1, lacks DNA for checking. This CDR3 region has 18 residues. The germline CDR1 and CDR2 sequences are SGHRS and YFSETQ. CDR3 region: CASSSYYRDRVGGTEAFF.

The J gene is TRBJ2-1, the V gene TRBV7-9; TCRdb proposes TRBD2, but this gene call is untestable without DNA. CDR1 SEHNR and CDR2 FQNEAQ come from the germline V gene (reference sequence). The CDR3 spans 15 residues. CDR3 region: CASNELEFSYNEQFF.

This chain uses TRBV19 with TRBJ1-5. The CDR3 totals 14 residues. Germline values: CDR1 LNHDA, CDR2 SQIVND (reference sequence). This CDR3 is CASTQARLGQPQHF.

The chain has TRBV12-3 or TRBV12-4 and TRBJ1-4; TCRdb's D gene call, TRBD1, goes unchecked for lack of DNA. The length of the CDR3 is 15 residues. CDR3 amino acids: CASSRLRVGNEKLFF.